Following are 3 T cell receptor beta chains from one sample sequenced in a study of shared clonotypes between healthy human individuals. Assay used: immunoSEQ multiplex PCR; TCRdb lists only in-frame clones, some missing. Counted here are about 2.1 million clones, around 93% occurring once; the ten biggest clones make up less than 2%. The naive CD8 fraction comprised CD45RO-negative cells positively selected for CCR7 and excluded terminally differentiated effector memory CD45RA+ cells. Sequencing used naive CD8+ T cells from PBMCs. The source is a man aged 18 to 29 in good health. Some clones in this sample may be carry-over from other donors' samples.

The V call is TRBV13, the J call TRBJ2-7; TRBD2 agrees at 7 bases. The V gene's germline CDR1 is PRHDT and CDR2 FYEKMQ (reference sequence). The CDR3 covers 15 residues. With V trimmed by 0 bases and J by 2 bases, 4 bases remained unmatched. The CDR3 spells CASSLGAGVAYEQYF. The CDR3 DNA sequence: TGTGCCAGCAGCTTAGGCGCGGGGGTCGCCTACGAGCAGTACTTC.

CDR3 sequence: CASSYHFGSGRTDTQYF. CDR3 nucleotide sequence: TGTGCCAGCAGTTATCATTTTGGCTCTGGGAGGACAGATACGCAGTATTTT. The gene calls are TRBV2 and TRBJ2-3; D might be TRBD2 (6 bases). The V end lost 5 bases, the J end lost 3 bases, and 21 bases lay between the germline ends. The CDR3 sequence is 17 residues long. Germline CDR1 and CDR2: SNHLY and FYNNEI.

This clone appeared a single time. The gene calls are TRBV5-4 and TRBJ2-7; 7 bases fit TRBD1. The CDR3 length is 15 residues. The V gene's germline CDR1 is SGHNT and CDR2 YYREEE (reference sequence). The V gene end was trimmed by 4 bases and the J gene end by 6 bases; junction bases not matched to a gene: 13. The CDR3 bases are TGTGCCAGCAGCCGGACCACACCCGACAGGGTCGAGCAGTACTTC. This encodes CASSRTTPDRVEQYF.